This T cell receptor beta chain was profiled in a study of CD8 T cells in Susac syndrome. Roughly 0.45 to 1 ug RNA was reverse transcribed with random hexamers. TCRdb ran MiXCR on the immunoSEQ multiplex PCR reads and lists one entry per CDR3 protein. Of some 120,000 distinct CDR3 sequences in the sample, around 94% are singletons; the top ten hold roughly 0.091%. The CDR3 runs 18 residues. V gave up 2 bases and J gave up 5 bases; unmatched junction bases: 16. Germline V gene sequence: CDR1 MNHEY, CDR2 SVGEGT. As controls, healthy donors matched for age and sex were used. The TCR was taken from a human donor in good health. Sequenced material: CD4+ T cells from PBMCs. The genes are TRBV6-2 or TRBV6-3 and TRBJ2-3, with 7 bases aligning to TRBD1. As DNA, the CDR3 is TGTGCCAGCAGTTACCGGCCGAGGGGGCGACGTTCTGTAGATACGCAGTATTTT. This encodes CASSYRPRGRRSVDTQYF.